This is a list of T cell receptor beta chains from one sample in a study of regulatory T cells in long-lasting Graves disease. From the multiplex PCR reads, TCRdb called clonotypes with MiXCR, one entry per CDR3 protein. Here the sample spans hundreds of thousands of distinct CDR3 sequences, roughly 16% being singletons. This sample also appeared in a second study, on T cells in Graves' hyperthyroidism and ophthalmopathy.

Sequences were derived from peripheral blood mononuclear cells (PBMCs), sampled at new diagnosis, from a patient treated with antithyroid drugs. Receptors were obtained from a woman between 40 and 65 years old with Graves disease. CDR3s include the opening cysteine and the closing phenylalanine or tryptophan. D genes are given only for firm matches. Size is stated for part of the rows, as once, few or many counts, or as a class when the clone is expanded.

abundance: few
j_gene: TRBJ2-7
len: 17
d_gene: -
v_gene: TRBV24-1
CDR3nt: TGTGCCACCACGATCAGGGAATCCCCCCTCGGCTTCTACGAGCAGTACTTC
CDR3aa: CATTIRESPLGFYEQYF

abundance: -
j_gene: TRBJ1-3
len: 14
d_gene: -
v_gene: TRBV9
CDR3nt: TGTGCCAGCAGCGTGGGGGCCTCTGGAAACACCATATATTTT
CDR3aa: CASSVGASGNTIYF

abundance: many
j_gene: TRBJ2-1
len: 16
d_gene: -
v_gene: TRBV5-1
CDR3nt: TGCGCCAGCAGCTTGGAGGCTAGCGCTTCCTACAATGAGCAGTTCTTC
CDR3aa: CASSLEASASYNEQFF

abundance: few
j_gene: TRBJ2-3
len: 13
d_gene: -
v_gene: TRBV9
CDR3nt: TGTGCCAGCAGCGGATGGGAGACAGATACGCAGTATTTT
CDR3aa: CASSGWETDTQYF

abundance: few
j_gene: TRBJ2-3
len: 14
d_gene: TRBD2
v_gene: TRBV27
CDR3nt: TGTGCCAGCAGTTTACGGCTAGCGGGGGGTACGCAGTATTTT
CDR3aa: CASSLRLAGGTQYF

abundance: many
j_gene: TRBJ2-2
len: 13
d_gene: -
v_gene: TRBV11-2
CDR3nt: TGTGCCAGCAGCTTACGTTTGGCCGGGGAGCTGTTTTTT
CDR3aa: CASSLRLAGELFF

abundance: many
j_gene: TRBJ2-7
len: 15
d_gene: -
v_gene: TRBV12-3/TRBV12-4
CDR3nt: TGTGCCAGCAGTTTTTGGGGCGGGGAAGCTGTCGAGCAGTACTTC
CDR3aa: CASSFWGGEAVEQYF

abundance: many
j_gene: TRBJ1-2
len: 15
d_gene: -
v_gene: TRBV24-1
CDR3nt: TGTGCCACCAGTGATTGGAAGGGTCGGAACTATGGCTACACCTTC
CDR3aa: CATSDWKGRNYGYTF

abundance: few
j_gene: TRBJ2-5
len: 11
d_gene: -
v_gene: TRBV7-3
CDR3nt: TGTGCCAGCGGCTGGCAAGAGACCCAGTACTTC
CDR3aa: CASGWQETQYF

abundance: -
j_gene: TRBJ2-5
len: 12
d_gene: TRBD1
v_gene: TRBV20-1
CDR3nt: TGCAGTGGACAGGGGGTGAGGGAGACCCAGTACTTC
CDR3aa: CSGQGVRETQYF

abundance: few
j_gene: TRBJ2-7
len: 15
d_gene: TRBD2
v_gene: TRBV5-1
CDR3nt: TGCGCCAGCAGCTACACTAGCGGGGGCACCTACGAGCAGTACTTC
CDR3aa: CASSYTSGGTYEQYF

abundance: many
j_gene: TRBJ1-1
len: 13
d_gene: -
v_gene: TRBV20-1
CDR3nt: TGCAGTGCTAGAGATCCGGGTAACACTGAAGCTTTCTTT
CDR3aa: CSARDPGNTEAFF

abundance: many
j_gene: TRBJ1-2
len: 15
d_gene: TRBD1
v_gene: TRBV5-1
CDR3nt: TGCGCCAGCAGCTTGTACCCCGGGACAGGCTATGGCTACACCTTC
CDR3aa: CASSLYPGTGYGYTF

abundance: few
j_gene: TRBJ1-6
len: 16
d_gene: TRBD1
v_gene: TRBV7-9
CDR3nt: TGTGCCAGCAGCGGAAATCAGGGGACAGGGGCTTCACCCCTCCACTTT
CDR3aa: CASSGNQGTGASPLHF

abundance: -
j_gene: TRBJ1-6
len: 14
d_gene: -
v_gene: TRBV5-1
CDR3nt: TGCGCCAGCAAACCGGACAGCTGGGATTCACCCCTCCACTTT
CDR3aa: CASKPDSWDSPLHF

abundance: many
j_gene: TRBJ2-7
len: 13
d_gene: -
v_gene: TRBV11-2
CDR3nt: TGTGCCAGCAGCTTAGCAGTGTCCTACGAGCAGTACTTC
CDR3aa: CASSLAVSYEQYF

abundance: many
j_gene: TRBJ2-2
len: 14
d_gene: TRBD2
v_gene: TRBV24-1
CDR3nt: TGTGCCACCAGTATTAGCGGGGGAACCGGGGAGCTGTTTTTT
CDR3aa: CATSISGGTGELFF

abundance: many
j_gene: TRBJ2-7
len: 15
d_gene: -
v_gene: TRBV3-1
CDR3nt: TGTGCCAGCAGCCGGGGTTTTCGAAGCTCCTACGAGCAGTACTTC
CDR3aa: CASSRGFRSSYEQYF

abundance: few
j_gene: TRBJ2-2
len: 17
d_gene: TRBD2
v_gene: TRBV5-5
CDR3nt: TGTGCCAGCAGCCCCCTAGCGGGGGGTCCTTACACCGGGGAGCTGTTTTTT
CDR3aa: CASSPLAGGPYTGELFF

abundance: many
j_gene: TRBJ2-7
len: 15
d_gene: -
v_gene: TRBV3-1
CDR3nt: TGTGCCAGCAGCCAAGATCCCAGGTCTTCCTACGAGCAGTACTTC
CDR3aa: CASSQDPRSSYEQYF

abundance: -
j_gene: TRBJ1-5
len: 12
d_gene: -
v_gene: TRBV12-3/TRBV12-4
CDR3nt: TGTGCCAGCAGAGAGGGGACCTCGCCCCAGCATTTT
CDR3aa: CASREGTSPQHF

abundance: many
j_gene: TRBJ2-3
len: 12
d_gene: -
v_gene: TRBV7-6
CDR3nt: TGTGCCAGCAGCTTATCTTATGATACGCAGTATTTT
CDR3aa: CASSLSYDTQYF

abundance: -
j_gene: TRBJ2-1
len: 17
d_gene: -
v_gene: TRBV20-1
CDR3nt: TGCAGTGCTAGAGATCTTCTTCGGGCGGGGGCATACAATGAGCAGTTCTTC
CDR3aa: CSARDLLRAGAYNEQFF

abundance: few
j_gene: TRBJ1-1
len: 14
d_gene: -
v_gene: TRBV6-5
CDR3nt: TGTGCCAGCAGTTCAAACCTAATTCCTAATGAAGCTTTCTTT
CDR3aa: CASSSNLIPNEAFF

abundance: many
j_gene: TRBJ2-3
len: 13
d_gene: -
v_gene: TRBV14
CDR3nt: TGCGCCAGCAGCCAGGACTTGACAGATACGCAGTATTTT
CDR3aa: CASSQDLTDTQYF

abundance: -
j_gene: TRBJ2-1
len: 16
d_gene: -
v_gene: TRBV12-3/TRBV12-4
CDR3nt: TGTGCCAGCAGTCCCCCAGGGGGGACCCGTCCCAATGAGCAGTTCTTC
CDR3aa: CASSPPGGTRPNEQFF

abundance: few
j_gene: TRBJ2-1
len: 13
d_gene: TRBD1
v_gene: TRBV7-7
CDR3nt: TGTGCTAGCAGCTTAGATTCGGGACAGGAACAGTTCTTC
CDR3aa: CASSLDSGQEQFF

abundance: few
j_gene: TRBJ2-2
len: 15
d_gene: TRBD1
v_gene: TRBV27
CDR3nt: TGTGCCAGCAGTTTATGGACAGGGGGCGGAGGGGAGCTGTTTTTT
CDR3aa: CASSLWTGGGGELFF

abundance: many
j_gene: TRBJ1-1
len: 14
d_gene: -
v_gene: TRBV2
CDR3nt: TGTGCCAGCAGTGTGGGGGGGAGGGACACTGAAGCTTTCTTT
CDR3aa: CASSVGGRDTEAFF

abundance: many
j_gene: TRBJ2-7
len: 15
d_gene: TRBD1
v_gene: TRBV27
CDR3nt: TGTGCCAGCAGTCCCGGGACAGGGGGCATCAACGAGCAGTACTTC
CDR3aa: CASSPGTGGINEQYF

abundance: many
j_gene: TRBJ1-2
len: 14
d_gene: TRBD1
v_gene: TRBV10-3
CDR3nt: TGTGCCATCAGTGTCGGACAGGGGGCCTCTGGCTACACCTTC
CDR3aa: CAISVGQGASGYTF

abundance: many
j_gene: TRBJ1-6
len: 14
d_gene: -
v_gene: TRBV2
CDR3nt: TGTGCCAGCAGTGAAGGGCAGAATAATTCACCCCTCCACTTT
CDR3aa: CASSEGQNNSPLHF

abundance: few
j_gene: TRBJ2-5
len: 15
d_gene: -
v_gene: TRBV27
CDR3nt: TGTGCCAGCAGTTCATGGCCCTCGGGAGAAGAGACCCAGTACTTC
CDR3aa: CASSSWPSGEETQYF

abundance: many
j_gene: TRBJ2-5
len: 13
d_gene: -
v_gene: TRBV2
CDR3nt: TGTGCCAGCAGCGCTGATAGTGCGGAGACCCAGTACTTC
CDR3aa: CASSADSAETQYF

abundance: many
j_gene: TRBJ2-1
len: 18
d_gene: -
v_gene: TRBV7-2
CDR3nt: TGTGTCAGCAGCTTATTGGTGAGCGAGAGGGTCCCCTACAATGAGCAGTTCTTC
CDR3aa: CVSSLLVSERVPYNEQFF

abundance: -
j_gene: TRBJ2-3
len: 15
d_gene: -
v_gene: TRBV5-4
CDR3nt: TGTGCCAGCAGCTCCCGGTCAGGGACTGAAGATACGCAGTATTTT
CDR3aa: CASSSRSGTEDTQYF

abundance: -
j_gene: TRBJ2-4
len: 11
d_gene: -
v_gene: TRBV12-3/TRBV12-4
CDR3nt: TGTGCCAGCAGTCCCCGGGTTTTGCAGTACTTC
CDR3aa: CASSPRVLQYF

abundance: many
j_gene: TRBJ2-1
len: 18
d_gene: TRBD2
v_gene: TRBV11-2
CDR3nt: TGTGCCAGCAGCGCCCGGGGGAGCGGGGGGGCCGGATACAATGAGCAGTTCTTC
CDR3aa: CASSARGSGGAGYNEQFF

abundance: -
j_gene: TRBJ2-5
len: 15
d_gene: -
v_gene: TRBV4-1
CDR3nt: TGCGCCAGCAGCCAAGTCGGGACACCCCAAGAGACCCAGTACTTC
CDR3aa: CASSQVGTPQETQYF

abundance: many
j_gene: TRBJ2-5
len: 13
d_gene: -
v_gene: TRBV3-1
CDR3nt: TGTGCCAGCAGCCAGTACAGGCAAGAGACCCAGTACTTC
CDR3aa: CASSQYRQETQYF